Below are 31 T cell receptor beta chains sequenced from a single sample in a study of shared clonotypes between healthy human individuals. The naive CD8 fraction comprised CD45RO-negative cells positively selected for CCR7 and excluded terminally differentiated effector memory CD45RA+ cells. TCRdb's copy holds only in-frame clones and misses some; the assay was immunoSEQ multiplex PCR. The sample yields 2 million to 2.5 million clones, about 92% seen once. Material: naive CD8+ T cells from PBMCs. The receptors shown here come from a man between 18 and 29 years old in good health. Some clones in this sample may be carry-over from other donors' samples.

The chain links TRBV4-2 to TRBJ1-1; D unclear. The CDR3 consists of 15 residues. V was trimmed by 5 bases and J by 0 bases, leaving 13 bases between them. Germline values: CDR1 LGHNA, CDR2 YNFKEQ. The CDR3 DNA reads TGTGCCAGCAGCTTGGATGCCACCTTGAACACTGAAGCTTTCTTT. Protein sequence: CASSLDATLNTEAFF.

The genes are TRBV28 and TRBJ2-1, with TRBD1 matching 9 bases. V lost 6 bases, J lost 6 bases, and 3 bases stayed unmatched. Per germline, CDR1 MDHEN and CDR2 SYDVKM. This CDR3 spans 13 amino acids. In DNA form, the CDR3 reads TGTGCCAGCAGCCCACAGGGGGCCAATGAGCAGTTCTTC. This sequence encodes CASSPQGANEQFF.

This clone occurred a few times. The V and J genes are TRBV27 and TRBJ2-5; D is possibly TRBD2 (5 bases). Deletions cut 8 bases from V and 7 bases from J, with 14 bases between. CDR1 is MNHEY and CDR2 is SMNVEV in the germline V gene (reference sequence). The CDR3 spans 12 residues. This CDR3 is CASAGGLGTQYF. CDR3 DNA: TGTGCCAGCGCCGGCGGGCTGGGGACCCAGTACTTC.

The gene calls are TRBV10-3 and TRBJ2-7; D might be TRBD1 (7 bases). This CDR3 comprises 15 residues. The V end lost 6 bases, the J end lost 1 base, and 16 bases lay between the germline ends. The germline V gene encodes CDR1 ENHRY and CDR2 SYGVKD. As DNA, the CDR3 is TGTGCCATCAGCGGCGGGACAGCCGCTTCCTACGAGCAGTACTTC. This encodes CAISGGTAASYEQYF.

The chain links TRBV4-1 to TRBJ1-1; 7 bases line up with TRBD1. The length of the CDR3 is 16 residues. Germline CDR1 MGHRA, CDR2 YSYEKL. J gave up 0 bases and V 1 base, and 5 bases lay outside the gene matches. CDR3 in DNA: TGCGCCAGCAGCCAAGGTTGGAGGGGGCTGAACACTGAAGCTTTCTTT. It encodes CASSQGWRGLNTEAFF.

This clone was detected a few times. This chain uses TRBV28 with TRBJ1-1; D ambiguous. The V end was cut by 5 bases, the J end by 1 base, with 14 bases between. In germline, CDR1 is MDHEN, CDR2 SYDVKM. There are 15 residues in the CDR3. The CDR3 region is CASSIEGDQNTEAFF. The CDR3 bases are TGTGCCAGCAGTATAGAGGGAGACCAGAACACTGAAGCTTTCTTT.

This clone was detected once. The genes are TRBV19 and TRBJ2-2; TRBD1 matches at 8 bases. Germline loops: CDR1 LNHDA, CDR2 SQIVND (reference sequence). Trimming at V came to 10 bases and at J to 6 bases, leaving 4 bases not matched to a gene. CDR3 size: 12 residues. CDR3 sequence (DNA): TGTGCCACAAGACAGGGGTCCGGGGAGCTGTTTTTT. It codes for CATRQGSGELFF.

The sample holds a few counts of this clone. The genes are TRBV29-1 and TRBJ1-5; D ambiguous. The CDR3 length is 12 residues. Deletions cut 6 bases from V and 9 bases from J, with 15 bases between. Per the germline V gene, CDR1 is SQVTM and CDR2 is ANQGSEA. The CDR3 DNA follows: TGCAGCGTGAGGACTGCCGAGGGGCCCCAGCATTTT. Encoded protein: CSVRTAEGPQHF.

The CDR3 bases are TGTGCTAGTGGTTTGGCCCTAGGGGGTGGGGAGACCCAGTACTTC. This translates into CASGLALGGGETQYF. The chain employs TRBV12-5 and TRBJ2-5; the D gene is possibly TRBD1 (6 bases). Germline V gene sequence: CDR1 LGHNT, CDR2 FRNRAP. V lost 1 base, J lost 5 bases, and 14 bases lay in between. The CDR3 extends over 15 amino acids.

The rearrangement links TRBV2 to TRBJ1-2; the D is unclear. The V end was cut by 2 bases, the J end by 4 bases, with 11 bases between. The CDR3 spans 14 residues. Germline lookup yields CDR1 SNHLY and CDR2 FYNNEI. The CDR3 spells CASSESMVIYGYTF. The CDR3 nucleotides read TGTGCCAGCAGTGAAAGTATGGTGATCTATGGCTACACCTTC.

CDR3 nucleotide sequence: TGTGCCAGCAGCTTAGCAGTCAGCCTAGGCGATGAGCAGTTCTTC. This translates into CASSLAVSLGDEQFF. This chain links TRBV7-8 with TRBJ2-1; D not resolved. V was clipped by 0 bases and J by 8 bases, with 14 bases between them. Germline CDR1 SGHVS, CDR2 FQNEAQ. The CDR3 is 15 amino acids.

This chain connects TRBV19 to TRBJ1-5, with 11 bases aligning to TRBD1. V was pared by 8 bases and J by 1 base, with 10 bases of the junction left unmatched. The CDR3 has 17 amino acids. Germline V gives CDR1 LNHDA, CDR2 SQIVND (reference sequence). CDR3 sequence (DNA): TGTGCCAGTCGCGGGAAAGGGACAGGGGGAAGCAATCAGCCCCAGCATTTT. Protein product: CASRGKGTGGSNQPQHF.

The chain couples TRBV27 to TRBJ2-7; TRBD2 agrees at 8 bases. The CDR3 runs 15 residues. CDR1 is MNHEY and CDR2 is SMNVEV in the germline V gene (reference sequence). The V gene end was trimmed by 5 bases and the J gene end by 2 bases; junction bases not matched to a gene: 8. The chain's CDR3 is CASSDAGLGAYEQYF. In DNA, the CDR3 is TGTGCCAGCAGTGACGCGGGACTAGGAGCCTACGAGCAGTACTTC.

The chain combines TRBV7-2 with TRBJ2-1; D not resolved. The CDR3 is made up of 15 amino acids. With 5 bases removed from V and 4 bases from J, the gap between germline ends came to 15 bases. CDR1 is SGHTA, CDR2 FQGNSA, per germline. The CDR3 spells CASSPRTTSYNEQFF. CDR3 sequence (DNA): TGTGCCAGCAGCCCAAGGACCACATCGTACAATGAGCAGTTCTTC.

V gene TRBV5-1 combines with J gene TRBJ2-3; D might be TRBD2 (5 bases). The CDR3 is 13 residues long. V lost 7 bases, J lost 0 bases, and 9 bases lay in between. The germline CDR1 and CDR2 sequences are SGHRS and YFSETQ. The DNA for the CDR3 is TGCGCCAGCGTTAGCGACAGCACAGATACGCAGTATTTT. Translation: CASVSDSTDTQYF. Full variable domain (outside the CDR3, taken from reference TRBV5-1 and TRBJ2-3): KAGVTQTPRYLIKTRGQQVTLSCSPISGHRSVSWYQQTPGQGLQFLFEYFSETQRNKGNFPGRFSGRQFSNSRSEMNVSTLELGDSALYLCASVSDSTDTQYFGPGTRLTVL.

In the case of this clone: The identical CDR3 is also encoded by other nucleotide sequences in the sample. CDR3 coding DNA: TGTGCCAGTAGTCCGGGACAGGGCTTCTCCTACGAGCAGTACTTC. It specifies CASSPGQGFSYEQYF. This sequence joins TRBV19 and TRBJ2-7; 9 positions match TRBD1. Germline V gives CDR1 LNHDA, CDR2 SQIVND (reference sequence). The CDR3 length is 15 residues. V was clipped by 5 bases and J by 0 bases; unmatched bases: 5.

The chain carries TRBV28 and TRBJ1-5; 8 bases are a match to TRBD1. CDR3 size: 17 residues. The germline V gene encodes CDR1 MDHEN and CDR2 SYDVKM. V lost 6 bases, J lost 1 base, and 11 bases stayed unmatched. The CDR3 region is CASSLDRAHGSNQPQHF. Here the CDR3 DNA reads TGTGCCAGCAGCTTGGACAGGGCTCATGGGAGCAATCAGCCCCAGCATTTT.

The chain links TRBV19 to TRBJ2-1; 7 nucleotides align to TRBD1. The CDR3 spans 14 residues. The V and J ends lost 3 bases and 5 bases, in that order; junction bases with no gene match: 4. The V gene's germline CDR1 is LNHDA and CDR2 SQIVND (reference sequence). In DNA, the CDR3 is TGTGCCAGTAGTATGACAGGGATCGACAATGAGCAGTTCTTC. This sequence encodes CASSMTGIDNEQFF. Full variable domain (remainder filled in from reference TRBV19 and TRBJ2-1): DGGITQSPKYLFRKEGQNVTLSCEQNLNHDAMYWYRQDPGQGLRLIYYSQIVNDFQKGDIAEGYSVSREKKESFPLTVTSAQKNPTAFYLCASSMTGIDNEQFFGPGTRLTVL.

V gene TRBV7-6 combines with J gene TRBJ2-3; TRBD2 agrees at 9 bases. Trimming took 5 bases from V and 3 from J; bases not matched to a gene: 3. The CDR3 consists of 14 residues. Germline loops: CDR1 SGHVS, CDR2 FNYEAQ. CDR3 loop: CASSLTSGTDTQYF. The CDR3 nucleotides are TGTGCCAGCAGCCTAACTAGCGGGACAGATACGCAGTATTTT.

About this clone itself: Distinct nucleotide sequences in the sample also encode this CDR3. The CDR3 sequence is CASSGQSTDTQYF. The CDR3 DNA follows: TGTGCCAGCAGTGGACAGAGCACAGATACGCAGTATTTT. The chain uses TRBV2 and TRBJ2-3; tentatively, D is TRBD1 (5 bases). Germline CDR1 SNHLY, CDR2 FYNNEI. The V end lost 4 bases, the J end lost 0 bases, and 5 bases lay between the germline ends. CDR3 size: 13 residues.

The chain links TRBV4-1 to TRBJ2-5, with 9 bases fitting TRBD1. Judging by the DNA end, TRBJ2-7 fits better; the J call may be wrong. Germline CDR1 is MGHRA and CDR2 is YSYEKL. This CDR3 spans 15 amino acids. The DNA of the CDR3 is TGCGCCAGCAGCCTGAATACCGGGACAGGGCACGAGCAGTACTTC. As protein: CASSLNTGTGHEQYF.

V is TRBV29-1 and J is TRBJ1-2, with a tentative D call TRBD1 (5 bases). Trimming left V 4 bases short and J 8 bases short, with 11 bases between. Germline V CDR1 and CDR2: SQVTM, ANQGSEA. There are 11 residues in the CDR3. CDR3 in DNA: TGCAGCGTTGTGGGGCATAGAGGCTACACCTTC. As protein: CSVVGHRGYTF.

V and J are TRBV7-9 and TRBJ2-1, with D perhaps matching TRBD1 (6 bases). Looked up from germline, CDR1 is SEHNR and CDR2 is FQNEAQ (reference sequence). The V gene lost 5 bases and the J gene lost 3 bases, with 11 bases spanning the gap. There are 14 residues in the CDR3. The CDR3 DNA sequence: TGTGCCAGCAGCCAAACAGGGTTCTACAATGAGCAGTTCTTC. As protein: CASSQTGFYNEQFF.

The V call is TRBV19, the J call TRBJ2-3, with TRBD2 identical over 10 bases. Losses at the gene ends were 5 bases for V and 5 bases for J; bases not matched to a gene: 10. The CDR3 length is 16 residues. The germline CDR1 and CDR2 sequences are LNHDA and SQIVND (reference sequence). The CDR3 nucleotides read TGTGCCAGTAGTCTTGGGGTAGCGGGAGGTGTAGATACGCAGTATTTT. This sequence encodes CASSLGVAGGVDTQYF.

The rearrangement uses TRBV28 and TRBJ1-5; D perhaps matches TRBD1 (5 bases). The CDR3 loop spans 15 amino acids. Germline values: CDR1 MDHEN, CDR2 SYDVKM. V was trimmed by 5 bases and J by 6 bases, leaving 17 bases between them. The CDR3 spells CASSTDKRGTQPQHF. The CDR3 coding sequence is TGTGCCAGCAGTACGGACAAACGAGGTACTCAGCCCCAGCATTTT.

V is TRBV28 and J is TRBJ2-2, with a tentative D call TRBD1 (6 bases). Germline V gene data show CDR1 as MDHEN and CDR2 as SYDVKM. The germline V and J ends were trimmed by 3 bases and 5 bases, with 7 bases remaining between them. The CDR3 is made up of 13 amino acids. As DNA, the CDR3 is TGTGCCAGCAGTTTGCAGGGGACCGGGGAGCTGTTTTTT. Amino acids: CASSLQGTGELFF. Variable domain in full (rest from reference TRBV28 and TRBJ2-2): DVKVTQSSRYLVKRTGEKVFLECVQDMDHENMFWYRQDPGLGLRLIYFSYDVKMKEKGDIPEGYSVSREKKERFSLILESASTNQTSMYLCASSLQGTGELFFGEGSRLTVL.

CDR3 protein: CASSMVSLLNQHF. The CDR3 nucleotides read TGTGCCAGTAGTATGGTGTCCCTTTTGAACCAGCATTTT. The gene calls are TRBV19 and TRBJ1-5; D ambiguous. Per the germline V gene, CDR1 is LNHDA and CDR2 is SQIVND (reference sequence). The V and J ends lost 3 bases and 12 bases respectively, with 15 bases between them. The CDR3 length is 13 residues.

The rearrangement joins TRBV27 to TRBJ1-5, with a possible D match to TRBD1 (6 bases). CDR1 is MNHEY, CDR2 SMNVEV, per germline (reference sequence). V was trimmed by 5 bases and J by 4 bases, leaving 21 bases between them. CDR3 size: 17 residues. The CDR3, as DNA: TGTGCCAGCAGTCCTTCTCCCGGGACACTGTTAAATCAGCCCCAGCATTTT. Its translation is CASSPSPGTLLNQPQHF.

The chain uses TRBV7-9 and TRBJ1-2, with D unclear. Germline V gene sequence: CDR1 SEHNR, CDR2 FQNEAQ (reference sequence). The length of the CDR3 is 11 residues. The germline V and J ends were trimmed by 5 bases and 7 bases, with 8 bases remaining between them. The CDR3 coding sequence is TGTGCCAGCAGCCAGAGCTTTGGCTACACCTTC. Its protein product is CASSQSFGYTF.

The rearrangement joins TRBV19 to TRBJ2-3; D not resolved. This CDR3 is 15 amino acids long. Trimming took off 7 bases at V and 0 bases at J, with 14 bases between the two ends. Germline CDR1 is LNHDA and CDR2 is SQIVND (reference sequence). This CDR3 reads CASMSRKGSTDTQYF. The CDR3 coding sequence is TGTGCCAGTATGAGCCGCAAAGGGAGCACAGATACGCAGTATTTT.

The CDR3, as DNA: TGTGCCAGCAGATGGACTAGCGGCACCGGGGAGCTGTTTTTT. This gives the protein CASRWTSGTGELFF. The V call is TRBV27, the J call TRBJ2-2; 10 bases fit TRBD2. Per germline, CDR1 MNHEY and CDR2 SMNVEV (reference sequence). The CDR3 is 14 amino acids. J lost 4 bases, V lost 6 bases, and 2 bases had no gene match.